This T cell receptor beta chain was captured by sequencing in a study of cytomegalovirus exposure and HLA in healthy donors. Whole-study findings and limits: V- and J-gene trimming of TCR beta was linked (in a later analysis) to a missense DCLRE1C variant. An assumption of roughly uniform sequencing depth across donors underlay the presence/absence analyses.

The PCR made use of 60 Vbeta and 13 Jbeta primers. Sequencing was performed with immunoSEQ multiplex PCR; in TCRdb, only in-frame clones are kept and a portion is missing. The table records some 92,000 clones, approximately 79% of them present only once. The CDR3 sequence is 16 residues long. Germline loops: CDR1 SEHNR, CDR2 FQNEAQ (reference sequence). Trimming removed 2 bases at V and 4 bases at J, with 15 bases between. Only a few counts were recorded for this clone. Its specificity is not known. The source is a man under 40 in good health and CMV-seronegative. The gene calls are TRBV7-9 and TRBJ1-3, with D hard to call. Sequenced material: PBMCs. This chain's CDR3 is CASSLLVSTHGNTIYF. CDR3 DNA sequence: TGTGCCAGCAGCTTATTGGTCTCGACTCACGGAAACACCATATATTTT.